The T cell receptor beta chain described here comes from a study of shared clonotypes between healthy human individuals. Whole-study context: Per donor, three plates held CD4 naive cells, three held CD4 memory, two held CD8 naive and one held CD8 memory.

Looked up from germline, CDR1 is SQVTM and CDR2 is ANQGSEA. Trimming shortened V by 2 bases and J by 3 bases, and 7 bases separated the two germline ends. The CDR3 length is 12 residues. Profiling relied on immunoSEQ multiplex PCR, and the TCRdb table lists in-frame clones only, not all of them. The table shows 2 million to 2.5 million clones, with 80% to 95% occurring only once. On this clone: Other DNA sequences of this sample code for an identical CDR3.

The receptor's source is a man between 18 and 35 years old in good health. Some clones in this sample may be carry-over from other donors' samples. The chain joins TRBV29-1 to TRBJ2-5; possible D gene TRBD2, 6 bases. The sequenced material came from naive CD4+ T cells from PBMCs. Subset noted: CD45RA+ positively selected. The CDR3 loop reads CSVESGEETQYF. The CDR3 DNA is TGCAGCGTTGAATCGGGGGAAGAGACCCAGTACTTC.